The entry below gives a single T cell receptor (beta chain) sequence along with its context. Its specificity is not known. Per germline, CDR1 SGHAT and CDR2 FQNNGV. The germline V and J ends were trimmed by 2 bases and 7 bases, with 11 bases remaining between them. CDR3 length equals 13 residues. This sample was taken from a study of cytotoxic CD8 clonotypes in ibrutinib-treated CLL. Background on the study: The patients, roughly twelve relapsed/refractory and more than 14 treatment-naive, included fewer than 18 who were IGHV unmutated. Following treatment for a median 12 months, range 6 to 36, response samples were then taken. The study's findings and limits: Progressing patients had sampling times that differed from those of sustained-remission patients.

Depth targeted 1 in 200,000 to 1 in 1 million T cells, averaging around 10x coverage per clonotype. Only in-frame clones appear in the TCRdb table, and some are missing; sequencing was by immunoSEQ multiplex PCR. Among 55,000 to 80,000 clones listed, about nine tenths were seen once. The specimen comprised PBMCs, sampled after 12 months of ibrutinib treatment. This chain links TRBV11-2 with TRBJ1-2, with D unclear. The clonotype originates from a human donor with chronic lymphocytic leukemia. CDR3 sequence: CASSLKVTAGYTF. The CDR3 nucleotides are TGTGCCAGCAGCTTAAAGGTTACGGCTGGCTACACCTTC.